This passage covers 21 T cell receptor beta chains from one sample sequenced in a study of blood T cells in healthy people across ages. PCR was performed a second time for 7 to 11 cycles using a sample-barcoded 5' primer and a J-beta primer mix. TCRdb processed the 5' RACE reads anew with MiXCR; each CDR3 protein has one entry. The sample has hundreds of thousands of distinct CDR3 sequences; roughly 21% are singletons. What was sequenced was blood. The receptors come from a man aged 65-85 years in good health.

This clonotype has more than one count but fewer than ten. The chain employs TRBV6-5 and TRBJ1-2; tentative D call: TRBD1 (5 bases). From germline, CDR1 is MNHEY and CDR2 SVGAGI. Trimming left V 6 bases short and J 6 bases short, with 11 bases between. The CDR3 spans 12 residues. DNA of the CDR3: TGTGCCAGCAGGCCCCAGGGACATGGCTACACCTTC. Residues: CASRPQGHGYTF.

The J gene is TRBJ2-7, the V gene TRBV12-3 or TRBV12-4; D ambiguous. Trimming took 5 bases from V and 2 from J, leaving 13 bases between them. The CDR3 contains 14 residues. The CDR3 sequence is CASSRKPGPYEQYF. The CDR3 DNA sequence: TGTGCCAGCAGTCGAAAACCAGGCCCCTACGAGCAGTACTTC.

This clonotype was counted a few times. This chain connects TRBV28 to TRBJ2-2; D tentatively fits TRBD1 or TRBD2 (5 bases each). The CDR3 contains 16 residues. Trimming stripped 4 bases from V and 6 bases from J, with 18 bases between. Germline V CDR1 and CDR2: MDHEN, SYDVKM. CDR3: CASSSNSRGAAGELFF. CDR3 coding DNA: TGTGCCAGCAGTTCCAATTCCAGAGGGGCGGCCGGGGAGCTGTTTTTT.

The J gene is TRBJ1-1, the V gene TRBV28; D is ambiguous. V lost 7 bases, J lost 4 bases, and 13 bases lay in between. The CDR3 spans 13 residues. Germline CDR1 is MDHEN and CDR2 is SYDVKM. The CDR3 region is CASMGALVTEAFF. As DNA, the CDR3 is TGTGCCAGCATGGGAGCCCTGGTCACTGAAGCTTTCTTT.

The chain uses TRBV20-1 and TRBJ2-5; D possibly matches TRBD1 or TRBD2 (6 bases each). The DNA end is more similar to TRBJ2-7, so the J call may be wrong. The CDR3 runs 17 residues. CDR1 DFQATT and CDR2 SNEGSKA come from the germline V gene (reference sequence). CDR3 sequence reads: CSFRAGGGPTTSYEQYF. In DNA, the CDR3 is TGCAGTTTTCGAGCCGGGGGCGGACCGACCACTTCCTACGAGCAGTACTTC.

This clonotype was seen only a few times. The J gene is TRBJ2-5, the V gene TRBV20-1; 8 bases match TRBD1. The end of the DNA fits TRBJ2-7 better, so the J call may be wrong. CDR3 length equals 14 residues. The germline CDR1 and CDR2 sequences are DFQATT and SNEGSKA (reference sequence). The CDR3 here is CSAKTGDLPYEQYF. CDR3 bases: TGCAGTGCTAAGACAGGGGACCTCCCCTACGAGCAGTACTTC.

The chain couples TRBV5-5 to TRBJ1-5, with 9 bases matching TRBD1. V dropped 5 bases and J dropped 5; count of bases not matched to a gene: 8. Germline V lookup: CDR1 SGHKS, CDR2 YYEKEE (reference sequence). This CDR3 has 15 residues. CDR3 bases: TGTGCCAGCAGTCCGGGACAGGGAAGCCATCAGCCCCAGCATTTT. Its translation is CASSPGQGSHQPQHF.

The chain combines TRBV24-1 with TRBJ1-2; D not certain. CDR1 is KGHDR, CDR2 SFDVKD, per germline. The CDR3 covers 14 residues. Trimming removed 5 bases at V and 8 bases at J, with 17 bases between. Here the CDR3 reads CATSVRRALGGYTF. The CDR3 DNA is TGTGCCACCAGTGTCCGACGGGCCTTGGGGGGCTACACCTTC.

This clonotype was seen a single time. CDR3: CASSLTFTGGDEQYF. The CDR3 DNA sequence: TGTGCCAGCAGCCTAACATTTACAGGGGGCGACGAGCAGTACTTC. The chain has TRBV6-5 and TRBJ2-7, with 9 bases matching TRBD1. J gave up 5 bases and V 6 bases, and 11 bases lay outside the gene matches. Germline V lookup: CDR1 MNHEY, CDR2 SVGAGI. The CDR3 is 15 amino acids.

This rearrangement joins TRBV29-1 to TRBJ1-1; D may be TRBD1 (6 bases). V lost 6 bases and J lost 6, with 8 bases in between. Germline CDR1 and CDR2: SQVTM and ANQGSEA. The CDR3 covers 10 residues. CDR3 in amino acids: CSVGGAEAFF. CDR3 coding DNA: TGCAGCGTGGGGGGCGCTGAAGCTTTCTTT.

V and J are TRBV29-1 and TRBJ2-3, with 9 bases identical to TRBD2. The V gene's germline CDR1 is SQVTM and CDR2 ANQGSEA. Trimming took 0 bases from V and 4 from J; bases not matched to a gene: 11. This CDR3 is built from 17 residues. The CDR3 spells CSVEDLGSGGGADTQYF. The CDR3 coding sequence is TGCAGCGTTGAAGATCTTGGTAGCGGGGGTGGAGCAGATACGCAGTATTTT.

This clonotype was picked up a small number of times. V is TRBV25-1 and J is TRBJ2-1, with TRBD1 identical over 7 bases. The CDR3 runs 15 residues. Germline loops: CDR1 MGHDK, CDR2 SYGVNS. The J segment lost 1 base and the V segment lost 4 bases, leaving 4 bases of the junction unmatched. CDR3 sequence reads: CASSVPGQSYNEQFF. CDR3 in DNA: TGTGCCAGCAGTGTGCCGGGACAGTCCTACAATGAGCAGTTCTTC.

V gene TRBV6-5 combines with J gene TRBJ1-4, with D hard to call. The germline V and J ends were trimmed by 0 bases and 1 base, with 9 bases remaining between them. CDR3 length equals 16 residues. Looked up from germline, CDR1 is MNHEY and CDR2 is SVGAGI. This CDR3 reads CASSYSQALTNEKLFF. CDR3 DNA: TGTGCCAGCAGTTACTCCCAAGCCCTAACTAATGAAAAACTGTTTTTT.

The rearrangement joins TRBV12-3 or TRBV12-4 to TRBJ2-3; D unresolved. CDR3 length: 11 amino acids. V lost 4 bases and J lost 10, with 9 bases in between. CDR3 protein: CASSSFLPQYF. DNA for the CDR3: TGTGCCAGCAGTTCCTTCCTTCCGCAGTATTTT.

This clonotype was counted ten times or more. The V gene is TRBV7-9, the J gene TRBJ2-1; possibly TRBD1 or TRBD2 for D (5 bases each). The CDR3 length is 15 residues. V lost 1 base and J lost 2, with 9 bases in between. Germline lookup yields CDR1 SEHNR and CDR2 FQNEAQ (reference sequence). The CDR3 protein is CASSLDRGAYNEQFF. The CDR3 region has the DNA TGTGCCAGCAGCTTAGATAGGGGAGCCTACAATGAGCAGTTCTTC.

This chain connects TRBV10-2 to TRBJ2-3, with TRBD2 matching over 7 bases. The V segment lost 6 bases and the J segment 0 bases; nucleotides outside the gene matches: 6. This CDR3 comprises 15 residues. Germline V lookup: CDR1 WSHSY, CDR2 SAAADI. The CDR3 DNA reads TGCGCCAGCAGATCTAGCGGAGCCAGCACAGATACGCAGTATTTT. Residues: CASRSSGASTDTQYF.

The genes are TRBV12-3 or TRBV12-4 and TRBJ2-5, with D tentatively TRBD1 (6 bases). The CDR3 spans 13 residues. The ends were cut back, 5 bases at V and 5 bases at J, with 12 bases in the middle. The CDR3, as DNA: TGTGCCAGCAGTAAGGGGACAAGGGAGACCCAGTACTTC. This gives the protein CASSKGTRETQYF.

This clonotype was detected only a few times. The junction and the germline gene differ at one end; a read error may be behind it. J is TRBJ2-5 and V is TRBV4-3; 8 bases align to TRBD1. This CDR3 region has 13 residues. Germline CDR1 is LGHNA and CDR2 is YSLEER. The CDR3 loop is CVSSQQGGETQYF. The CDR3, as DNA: TGCGTCAGCAGCCAACAGGGGGGCGAGACCCAGTACTTC.

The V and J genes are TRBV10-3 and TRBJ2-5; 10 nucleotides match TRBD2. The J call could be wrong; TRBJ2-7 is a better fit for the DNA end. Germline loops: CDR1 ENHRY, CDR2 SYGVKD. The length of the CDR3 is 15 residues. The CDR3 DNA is TGTGCCGCAACGAATGGGACTAGCGACACCTACGAGCAGTACTTC. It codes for CAATNGTSDTYEQYF.

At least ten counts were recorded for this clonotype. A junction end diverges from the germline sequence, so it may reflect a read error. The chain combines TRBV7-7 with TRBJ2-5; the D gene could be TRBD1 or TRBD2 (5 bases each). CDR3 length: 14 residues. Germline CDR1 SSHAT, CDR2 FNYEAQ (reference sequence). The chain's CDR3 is CASSFGGTQETQYF. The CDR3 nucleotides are TGTGCTAGCAGCTTTGGTGGGACCCAAGAGACCCAGTACTTC.

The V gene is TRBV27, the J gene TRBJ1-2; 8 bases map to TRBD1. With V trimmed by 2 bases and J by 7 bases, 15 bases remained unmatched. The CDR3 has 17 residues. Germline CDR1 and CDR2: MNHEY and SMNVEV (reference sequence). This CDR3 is CASSLGHDRGSLAGYTF. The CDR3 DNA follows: TGTGCCAGCAGTTTAGGCCATGACAGGGGAAGCCTTGCTGGCTACACCTTC.